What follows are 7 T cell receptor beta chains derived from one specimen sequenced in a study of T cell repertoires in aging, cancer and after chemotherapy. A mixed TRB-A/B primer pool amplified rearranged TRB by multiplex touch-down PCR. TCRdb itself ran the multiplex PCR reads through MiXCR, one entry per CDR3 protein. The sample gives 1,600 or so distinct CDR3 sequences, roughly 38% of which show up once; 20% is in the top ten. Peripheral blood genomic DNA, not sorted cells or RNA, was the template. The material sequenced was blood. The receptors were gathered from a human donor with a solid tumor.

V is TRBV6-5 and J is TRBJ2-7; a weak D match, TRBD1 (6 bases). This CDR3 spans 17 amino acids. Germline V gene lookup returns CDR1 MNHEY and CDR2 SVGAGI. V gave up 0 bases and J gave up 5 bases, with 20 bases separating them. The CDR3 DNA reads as TGTGCCAGCAGTTACTCGATTGTAGGACAGACAGGAGACGAGCAGTACTTC. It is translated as CASSYSIVGQTGDEQYF.

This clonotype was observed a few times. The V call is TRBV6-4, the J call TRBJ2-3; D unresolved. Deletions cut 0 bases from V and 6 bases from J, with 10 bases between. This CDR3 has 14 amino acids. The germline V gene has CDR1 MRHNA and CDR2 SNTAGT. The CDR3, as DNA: TGTGCCAGCAGTGACTCGCCGGGCCTCGATACGCAGTATTTT. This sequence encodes CASSDSPGLDTQYF.

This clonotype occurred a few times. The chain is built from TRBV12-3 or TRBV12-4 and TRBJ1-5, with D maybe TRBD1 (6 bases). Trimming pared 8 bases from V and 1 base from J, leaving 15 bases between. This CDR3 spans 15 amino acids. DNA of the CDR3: TGTGCCAGCCGGCCCGGGACACCGAGCAATCAGCCCCAGCATTTT. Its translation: CASRPGTPSNQPQHF.

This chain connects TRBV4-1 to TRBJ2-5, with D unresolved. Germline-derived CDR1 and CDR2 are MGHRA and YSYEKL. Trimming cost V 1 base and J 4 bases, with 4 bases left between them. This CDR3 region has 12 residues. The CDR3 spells CASSQVRETQYF. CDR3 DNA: TGCGCCAGCAGCCAAGTACGAGAGACCCAGTACTTC.

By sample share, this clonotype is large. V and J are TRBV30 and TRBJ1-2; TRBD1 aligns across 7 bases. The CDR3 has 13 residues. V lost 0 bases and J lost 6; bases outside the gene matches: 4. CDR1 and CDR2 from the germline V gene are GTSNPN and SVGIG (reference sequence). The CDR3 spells CAWSVRGLHGYTF. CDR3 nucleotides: TGTGCCTGGAGTGTAAGGGGGCTTCATGGCTACACCTTC.

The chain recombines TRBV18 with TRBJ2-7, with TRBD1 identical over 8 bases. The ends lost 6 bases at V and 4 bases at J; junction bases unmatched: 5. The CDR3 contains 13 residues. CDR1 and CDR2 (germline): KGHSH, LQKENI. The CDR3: CASSRQGRYEQYV. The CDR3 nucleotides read TGTGCCAGCTCCCGACAGGGGAGGTACGAGCAGTACGTC.

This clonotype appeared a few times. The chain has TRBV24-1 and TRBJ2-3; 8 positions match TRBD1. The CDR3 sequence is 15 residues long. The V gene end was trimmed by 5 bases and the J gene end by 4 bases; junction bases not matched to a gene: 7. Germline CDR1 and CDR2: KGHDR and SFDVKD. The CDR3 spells CATSASGTGADTQYF. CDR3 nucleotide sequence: TGTGCCACCAGTGCCTCCGGGACAGGCGCAGATACGCAGTATTTT.